These T cell receptor beta chains were read from a single sample in a study of T cell changes during pregnancy in multiple sclerosis. TCRdb's table, derived via immunoSEQ multiplex PCR, lists solely in-frame clones and lacks some. The sample yields about 89,000 clones, approximately 94% seen once. The specimen comprised peripheral blood, sampled in the third trimester of pregnancy. The source is a female donor with multiple sclerosis, enrolled in a pregnancy study. Each CDR3 is given with its conserved first and last residue. The D gene is left open where the match is weak. Clone size is stated in some rows and not others, as once, few, many or a class when expanded.

j_call | v_call | clone_size | d_call | cdr3_nt | cdr3_aa
TRBJ2-1 | TRBV15 | - | - | TGTGCCACCGGCCAAGGAGGTGAGCAGTTCTTC | CATGQGGEQFF
TRBJ2-7 | TRBV30 | - | TRBD1 | TGTGCCTGGAGTGTAGGACAGGGGGCCTACGAGCAGTACTTC | CAWSVGQGAYEQYF
TRBJ2-7 | TRBV29-1 | - | - | TGCAGCGTTGCCCCCACGGGGAGCTCCTACGAGCAGTACTTC | CSVAPTGSSYEQYF
TRBJ1-2 | TRBV27 | - | TRBD1 | TGTGCCAGCAGTTTATCGGGGACAGTGATGGCTTTATATGGCTACACCTTC | CASSLSGTVMALYGYTF
TRBJ1-5 | TRBV6-5 | - | - | TGTGCCAGCAGCATCCGCAGCGACCGCAATCAGCCCCAGCATTTT | CASSIRSDRNQPQHF
TRBJ1-2 | TRBV30 | - | - | TGTGCCTGGAGTGCCGGACAGAACTATGGCTACACCTTC | CAWSAGQNYGYTF
TRBJ2-7 | TRBV5-6 | - | - | TGTGCCAGCACTTCCCGAGGCAGTCCCATCTACGAGCAGTACTTC | CASTSRGSPIYEQYF
TRBJ1-2 | TRBV30 | - | - | TGTGCCTGGAGTGTACCAAGGGACAAAACTAACTATGGCTACACCTTC | CAWSVPRDKTNYGYTF
TRBJ2-7 | TRBV10-3 | - | - | TGTGCCATCAGTGACCCCGGGGGCTCCTACGAGCAGTACTTC | CAISDPGGSYEQYF
TRBJ2-1 | TRBV19 | - | TRBD2 | TGTGCCAGTAGTAACCTAGCGGGAGTGGCTGAGCAGTTCTTC | CASSNLAGVAEQFF
TRBJ2-3 | TRBV5-1 | - | TRBD1 | TGCGCCAGCAGCTTTCCCCAGGGGGCGGTTAGGAGCACAGATACGCAGTATTTT | CASSFPQGAVRSTDTQYF
TRBJ2-7 | TRBV5-6 | - | - | TGTGCCAGCAGCTTAGCTCACAGACCCTACGAGCAGTACTTC | CASSLAHRPYEQYF
TRBJ2-7 | TRBV4-3 | - | - | TGCGCCAGCAGCCAGGGACTCCAGTACGAGCAGTACTTC | CASSQGLQYEQYF
TRBJ2-3 | TRBV5-4 | - | - | TGTGCCAGCAGCGTAAGGGCGGGCGCAGATACGCAGTATTTT | CASSVRAGADTQYF
TRBJ1-2 | TRBV19 | - | - | TGTGCCAGTAGTTACAAGTTAGCTGGGGGCTACACCTTC | CASSYKLAGGYTF
TRBJ2-1 | TRBV29-1 | - | TRBD2 | TGCAGCGCCCAGAGGTCGAGCGGGAGAACCTCCTACAATGAGCAGTTCTTC | CSAQRSSGRTSYNEQFF
TRBJ2-1 | TRBV2 | - | TRBD2 | TGTGCCAGCAGTGAAGAGGCTAGCGGGAACGATGAGCAGTTCTTC | CASSEEASGNDEQFF
TRBJ2-7 | TRBV7-9 | - | - | TGTGCCAGCAGCTTAGAGTCCCAGGGGTACTCCTACGAGCAGTACTTC | CASSLESQGYSYEQYF
TRBJ2-7 | TRBV4-2 | - | TRBD2 | TGTGCCAGCAGCCAAGACTGGGCTAGCGGGACCGCCGAGCAGTACTTC | CASSQDWASGTAEQYF
TRBJ2-2 | TRBV9 | - | TRBD2 | TGTGCCAGCAGCTCCCGGACTAGCGGAAACACCGGGGAGCTGTTTTTT | CASSSRTSGNTGELFF
TRBJ2-3 | TRBV7-9 | - | TRBD2 | TGTGCCAGCAGCTCCTATCTAGCGGGAGGGGGCACAGATACGCAGTATTTT | CASSSYLAGGGTDTQYF
TRBJ2-2 | TRBV7-9 | - | TRBD1 | TGTGCCAGCAGCTCGACAGGGACCCACCCCGGGGAGCTGTTTTTT | CASSSTGTHPGELFF
TRBJ2-7 | TRBV9 | - | TRBD2 | TGTGCCAGCACCATACTAGCGGGAGGGCAGTACGAGCAGTACTTC | CASTILAGGQYEQYF
TRBJ1-2 | TRBV11-2 | - | - | TGTGCCAGCAGCTTAGGTCCCGGTAGTAACTATGGCTACACCTTC | CASSLGPGSNYGYTF
TRBJ2-1 | TRBV27 | - | TRBD1 | TGTGCCAGCAGTTTCGGACTAATACAGGGGGACAATGAGCAGTTCTTC | CASSFGLIQGDNEQFF
TRBJ1-5 | TRBV28 | - | TRBD1 | TGTGCCAGCAGTTTCGGGACAGGTTGGAGCAATCAGCCCCAGCATTTT | CASSFGTGWSNQPQHF
TRBJ2-2 | TRBV9 | - | TRBD2 | TGTGCCAGCAGCGGTTTAGCGGGAGGAGCCGGGGAGCTGTTTTTT | CASSGLAGGAGELFF
TRBJ2-2 | TRBV29-1 | - | - | TGCAGCGTTGAGTCAGCGAGGTACACCGGGGAGCTGTTTTTT | CSVESARYTGELFF
TRBJ2-5 | TRBV11-2 | - | TRBD2 | TGTGCCAGCAGCTTAGGGTTTCTGGCTAGCGGGAGGGGACAAGAGACCCAGTACTTC | CASSLGFLASGRGQETQYF
TRBJ1-1 | TRBV4-2 | - | - | TGTGCCAGCAGCCAAGCAGGGAACACTGAAGCTTTCTTT | CASSQAGNTEAFF
TRBJ1-1 | TRBV10-3 | - | TRBD1 | TGTGCCATCGGGCTTAAAGCTGGAGCAGGGGGCGTCACTGAAGCTTTCTTT | CAIGLKAGAGGVTEAFF
TRBJ1-1 | TRBV5-1 | - | - | TGCGCCAGCAGCTTGGGGGCCTTCGGGACACAAGCTTTCTTT | CASSLGAFGTQAFF
TRBJ1-4 | TRBV19 | - | - | TGTGCCAGTAGTATAGGCCTCGACAGGAATAATGAAAAACTGTTTTTT | CASSIGLDRNNEKLFF
TRBJ2-1 | TRBV29-1 | - | TRBD2 | TGCAGCGTTTTACTAGCGGGAGTGGGTGAGCAGTTCTTC | CSVLLAGVGEQFF
TRBJ2-1 | TRBV7-9 | - | TRBD2 | TGTGCCAGCAGCCCCGGGACTAGCGCATACAATGAGCAGTTCTTC | CASSPGTSAYNEQFF
TRBJ1-2 | TRBV6-1 | - | - | TGTGCCAGCAGCTCAGCGCTATATAGCTACACCTTC | CASSSALYSYTF
TRBJ2-5 | TRBV5-1 | - | TRBD1 | TGCGCCAGCAGCTCGGGCTCAGGGGGCAAAGAGACCCAGTACTTC | CASSSGSGGKETQYF
TRBJ2-7 | TRBV2 | - | - | TGTGCCAGCAATCATCCGGGAACCTACGAGCAGTACTTC | CASNHPGTYEQYF
TRBJ2-1 | TRBV7-2 | - | - | TGTGCCAGCAGCCCCCCTGGGGGGTCCTACAATGAGCAGTTCTTC | CASSPPGGSYNEQFF
TRBJ1-5 | TRBV19 | once | TRBD1 | TGTGCCACCGACAGGGGTAGCAATCAGCCCCAGCATTTT | CATDRGSNQPQHF
TRBJ2-1 | TRBV9 | once | TRBD2 | TGTGCCAGCAGCGTGTGGCGGACTAGCGGGGCCTACAATGAGCAGTTCTTC | CASSVWRTSGAYNEQFF
TRBJ2-7 | TRBV28 | - | TRBD1 | TGTGCCAGTACAGGGGGCCCCTACGAGCAGTACTTC | CASTGGPYEQYF
TRBJ2-5 | TRBV10-3 | - | TRBD2 | TGTGCCATCAGTGAGTCTAGCGGGAGAGGAGAGACCCAGTACTTC | CAISESSGRGETQYF
TRBJ1-5 | TRBV15 | - | - | TGTGCCACCAGCAGCGACCGGAGGATGGGCAATCAGCCCCAGCATTTT | CATSSDRRMGNQPQHF
TRBJ1-1 | TRBV19 | - | - | TGTGCCAGTAGTATAATTTGGTCGCCAGGGGAGTCGACTGAAGCTTTCTTT | CASSIIWSPGESTEAFF
TRBJ2-5 | TRBV19 | few | - | TGTGCCAGTAGGCCTTCCACAGGGATAGACGCAATGGAGACCCAGTACTTC | CASRPSTGIDAMETQYF
TRBJ2-2 | TRBV7-2 | - | - | TGTGCCAGCAGCTTAGATCCCCCGGGGAACACCGGGGAGCTGTTTTTT | CASSLDPPGNTGELFF
TRBJ1-1 | TRBV10-1 | - | - | TGCGCCAGCAGGCACTCCGGAGAGAACACTGAAGCTTTCTTT | CASRHSGENTEAFF
TRBJ2-1 | TRBV14 | - | TRBD2 | TGTGCCAGCAGCCAAGTTACTAGCGGTATCCCACATAATGAGCAGTTCTTC | CASSQVTSGIPHNEQFF
TRBJ2-7 | TRBV7-8 | - | - | TGTGCCAGCAGCTTAATCACAGTCAGTCCGGAGCAGTACTTC | CASSLITVSPEQYF
TRBJ1-4 | TRBV5-1 | - | - | TGCGCCAGCAGCTTGATCTCTAGAACCGATGAAAAACTGTTTTTT | CASSLISRTDEKLFF
TRBJ2-7 | TRBV27 | - | - | TGTGCCAGCCGCCTGTATCAGACCTACGAGCAGTACTTC | CASRLYQTYEQYF
TRBJ1-1 | TRBV19 | - | TRBD1 | TGTGCCAGTAGGGACAAGACAGGGGGAGTAATGAACACTGAAGCTTTCTTT | CASRDKTGGVMNTEAFF
TRBJ1-5 | TRBV27 | few | - | TGTGCCAGCCAACAGGGCAATCAGCCCCAGCATTTT | CASQQGNQPQHF
TRBJ1-4 | TRBV19 | - | TRBD1 | TGTGCCAGTAGTACTGGGACAGCTAATGAAAAACTGTTTTTT | CASSTGTANEKLFF
TRBJ2-7 | TRBV6-1 | - | - | TGTGCCAGCAGCCTCCGGGTGGGCAGGGGCTACGAGCAGTACTTC | CASSLRVGRGYEQYF
TRBJ1-2 | TRBV5-1 | - | - | TGCGCCAGCAGCTTGTCGCGGAGCTATGGCTACACCTTC | CASSLSRSYGYTF
TRBJ1-2 | TRBV29-1 | - | - | TGCAGCGTCGCGACCGAGGGGAGGGGGTATGGCTACACCTTC | CSVATEGRGYGYTF
TRBJ1-5 | TRBV10-2 | once | TRBD1 | TGCGCCAGCAGTGACCAGGGGGCAGGTAGCAATCAGCCCCAGCATTTT | CASSDQGAGSNQPQHF
TRBJ2-3 | TRBV5-6 | - | - | TGTGCCAGCAGACAGTGGGGGGGGCGGGGTACGCAGTATTTT | CASRQWGGRGTQYF